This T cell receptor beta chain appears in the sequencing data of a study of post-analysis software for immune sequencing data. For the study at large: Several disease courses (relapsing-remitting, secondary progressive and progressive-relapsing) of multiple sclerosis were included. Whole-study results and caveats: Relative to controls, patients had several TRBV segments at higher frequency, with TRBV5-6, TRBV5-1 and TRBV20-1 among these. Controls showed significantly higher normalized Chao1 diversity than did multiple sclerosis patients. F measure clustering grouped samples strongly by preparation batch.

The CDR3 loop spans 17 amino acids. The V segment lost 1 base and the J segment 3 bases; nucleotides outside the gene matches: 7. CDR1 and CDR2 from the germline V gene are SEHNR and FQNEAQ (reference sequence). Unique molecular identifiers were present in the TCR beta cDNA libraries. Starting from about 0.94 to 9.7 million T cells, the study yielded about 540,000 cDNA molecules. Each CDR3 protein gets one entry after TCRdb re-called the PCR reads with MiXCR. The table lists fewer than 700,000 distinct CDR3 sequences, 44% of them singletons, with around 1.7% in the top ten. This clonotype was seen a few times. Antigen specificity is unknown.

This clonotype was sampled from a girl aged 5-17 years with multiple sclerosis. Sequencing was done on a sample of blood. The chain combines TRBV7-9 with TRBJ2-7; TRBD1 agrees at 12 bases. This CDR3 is CASSLGPGQGARYEQYF. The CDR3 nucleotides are TGTGCCAGCAGCTTAGGACCGGGACAGGGGGCGCGCTACGAGCAGTACTTC.